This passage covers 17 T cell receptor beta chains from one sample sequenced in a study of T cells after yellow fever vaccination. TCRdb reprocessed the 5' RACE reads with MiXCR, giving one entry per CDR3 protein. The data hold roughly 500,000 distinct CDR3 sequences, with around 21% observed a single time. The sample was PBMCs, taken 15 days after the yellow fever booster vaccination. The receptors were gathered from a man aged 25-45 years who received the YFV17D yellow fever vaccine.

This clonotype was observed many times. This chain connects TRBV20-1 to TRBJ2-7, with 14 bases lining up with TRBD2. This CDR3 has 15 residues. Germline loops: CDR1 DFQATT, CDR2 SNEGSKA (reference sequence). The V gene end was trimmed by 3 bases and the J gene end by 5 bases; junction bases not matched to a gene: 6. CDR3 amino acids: CSASLTSGRADEQYF. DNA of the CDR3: TGCAGTGCTAGCCTGACTAGCGGGAGGGCCGACGAGCAGTACTTC.

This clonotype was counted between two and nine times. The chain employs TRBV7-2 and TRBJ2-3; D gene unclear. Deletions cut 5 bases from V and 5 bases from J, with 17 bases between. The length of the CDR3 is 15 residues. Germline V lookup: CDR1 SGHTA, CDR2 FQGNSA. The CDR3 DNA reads TGTGCCAGCAGCCCAGGCCTTCGAAGTGTAGATACGCAGTATTTT. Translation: CASSPGLRSVDTQYF.

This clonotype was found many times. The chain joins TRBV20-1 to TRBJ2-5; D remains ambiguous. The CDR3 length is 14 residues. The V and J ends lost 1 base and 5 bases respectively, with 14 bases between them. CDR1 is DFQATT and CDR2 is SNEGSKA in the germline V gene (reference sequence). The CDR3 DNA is TGCAGTGCTAGAGGTTTTTCGGATTCGGAGACCCAGTACTTC. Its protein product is CSARGFSDSETQYF.

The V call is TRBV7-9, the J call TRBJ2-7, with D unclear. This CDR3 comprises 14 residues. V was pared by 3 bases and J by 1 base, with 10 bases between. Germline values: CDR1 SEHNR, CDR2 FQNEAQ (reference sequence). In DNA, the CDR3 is TGTGCCAGCAGCTTCTCGAAATCTTCCTACGAGCAGTACTTC. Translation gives CASSFSKSSYEQYF.

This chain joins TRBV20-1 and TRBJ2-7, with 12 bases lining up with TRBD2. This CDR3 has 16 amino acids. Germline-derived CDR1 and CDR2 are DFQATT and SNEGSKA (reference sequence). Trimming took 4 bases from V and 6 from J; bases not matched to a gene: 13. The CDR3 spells CSATFGLAGSRGEQYF. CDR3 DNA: TGCAGTGCTACATTCGGACTAGCGGGAAGCCGTGGCGAGCAGTACTTC.

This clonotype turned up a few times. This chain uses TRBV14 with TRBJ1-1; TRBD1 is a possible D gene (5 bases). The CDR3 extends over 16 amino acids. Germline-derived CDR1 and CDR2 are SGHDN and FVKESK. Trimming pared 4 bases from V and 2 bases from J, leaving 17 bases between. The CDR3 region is CASSLRPGGVNTEAFF. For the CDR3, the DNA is TGTGCCAGCAGCCTACGACCGGGAGGGGTAAACACTGAAGCTTTCTTT.

Here the CDR3 DNA reads TGTGCCAGCAGCCGACGGCTTAGCACAGATACGCAGTATTTT. Amino acids: CASSRRLSTDTQYF. This chain links TRBV7-6 with TRBJ2-3; D uncertain. Per the germline V gene, CDR1 is SGHVS and CDR2 is FNYEAQ. Trimming removed 5 bases at V and 0 bases at J, with 9 bases between. This CDR3 comprises 14 residues.

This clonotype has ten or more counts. The chain's CDR3 is CASSSAAGGGQETQYF. The DNA of the CDR3 is TGTGCCAGCAGCTCTGCCGCCGGGGGCGGTCAAGAGACCCAGTACTTC. V usage is TRBV7-2 and J usage is TRBJ2-5, with D perhaps matching TRBD1 or TRBD2 (6 bases each). Deletions cut 4 bases from V and 2 bases from J, with 17 bases between. Germline lookup yields CDR1 SGHTA and CDR2 FQGNSA. The CDR3 covers 16 residues.

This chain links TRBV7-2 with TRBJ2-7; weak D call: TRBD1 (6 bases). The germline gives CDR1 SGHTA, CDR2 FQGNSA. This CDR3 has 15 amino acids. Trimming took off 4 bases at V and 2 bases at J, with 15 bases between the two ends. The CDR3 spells CASSSRTDGPYEQYF. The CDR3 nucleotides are TGTGCCAGCAGCTCCCGGACAGACGGGCCCTACGAGCAGTACTTC.

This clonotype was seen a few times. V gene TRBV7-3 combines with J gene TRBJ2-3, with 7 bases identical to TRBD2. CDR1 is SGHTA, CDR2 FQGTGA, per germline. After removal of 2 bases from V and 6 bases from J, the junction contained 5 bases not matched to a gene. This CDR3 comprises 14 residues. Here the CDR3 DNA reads TGTGCCAGCAGCTTACGCGGGAGAGGCGATACGCAGTATTTT. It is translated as CASSLRGRGDTQYF.

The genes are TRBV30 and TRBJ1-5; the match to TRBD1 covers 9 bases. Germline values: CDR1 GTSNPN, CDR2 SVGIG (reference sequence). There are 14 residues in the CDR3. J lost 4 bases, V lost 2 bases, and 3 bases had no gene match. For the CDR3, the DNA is TGTGCCTGGAGTCCCGGGACAGGGAATCAGCCCCAGCATTTT. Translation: CAWSPGTGNQPQHF.

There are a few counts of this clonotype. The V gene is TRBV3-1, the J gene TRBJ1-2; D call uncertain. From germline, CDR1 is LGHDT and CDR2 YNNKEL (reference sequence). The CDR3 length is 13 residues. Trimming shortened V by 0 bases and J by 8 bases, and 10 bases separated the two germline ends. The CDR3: CASSQDTRAGYTF. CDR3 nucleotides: TGTGCCAGCAGCCAAGATACCCGCGCAGGCTACACCTTC.

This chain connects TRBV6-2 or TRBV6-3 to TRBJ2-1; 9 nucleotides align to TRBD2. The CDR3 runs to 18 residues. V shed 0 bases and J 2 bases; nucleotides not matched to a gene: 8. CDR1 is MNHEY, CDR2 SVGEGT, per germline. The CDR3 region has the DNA TGTGCCAGCAGTTACTCGAAATCCTTAGCGGGAGCCTACAATGAGCAGTTCTTC. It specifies CASSYSKSLAGAYNEQFF.

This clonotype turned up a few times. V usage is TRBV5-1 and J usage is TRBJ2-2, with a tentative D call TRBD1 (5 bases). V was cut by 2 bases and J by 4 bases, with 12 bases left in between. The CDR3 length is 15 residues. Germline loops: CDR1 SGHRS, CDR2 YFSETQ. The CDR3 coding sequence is TGCGCCAGCAGCTTTTTACAGGAGTTCACCGGGGAGCTGTTTTTT. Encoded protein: CASSFLQEFTGELFF. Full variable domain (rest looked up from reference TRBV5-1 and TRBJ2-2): KAGVTQTPRYLIKTRGQQVTLSCSPISGHRSVSWYQQTPGQGLQFLFEYFSETQRNKGNFPGRFSGRQFSNSRSEMNVSTLELGDSALYLCASSFLQEFTGELFFGEGSRLTVL.

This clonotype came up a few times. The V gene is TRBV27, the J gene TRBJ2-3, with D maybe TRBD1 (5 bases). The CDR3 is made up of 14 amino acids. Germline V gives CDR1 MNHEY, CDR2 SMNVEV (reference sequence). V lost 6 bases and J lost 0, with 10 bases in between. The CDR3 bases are TGTGCCAGCAGGACAGCCCGGAGCACAGATACGCAGTATTTT. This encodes CASRTARSTDTQYF.

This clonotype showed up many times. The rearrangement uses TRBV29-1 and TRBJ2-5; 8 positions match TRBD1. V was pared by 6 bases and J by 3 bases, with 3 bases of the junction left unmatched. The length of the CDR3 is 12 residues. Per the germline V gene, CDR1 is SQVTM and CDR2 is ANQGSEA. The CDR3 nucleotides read TGCAGCGTCGAGACAGGGGAAGAGACCCAGTACTTC. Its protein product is CSVETGEETQYF.

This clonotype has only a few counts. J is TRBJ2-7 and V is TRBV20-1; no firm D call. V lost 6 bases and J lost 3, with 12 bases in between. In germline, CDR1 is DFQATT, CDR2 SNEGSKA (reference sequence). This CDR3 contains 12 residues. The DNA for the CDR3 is TGCAGTGCCGCGGCAACTATCTACGAGCAGTACTTC. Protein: CSAAATIYEQYF.